This T cell receptor beta chain was sequenced during a study of blood T cell repertoires in COVID-19. Turning to the study itself: T cells, B-cell-depleted T cells, or PBMCs provided the cDNA or gDNA that served as material.

Assignment of participants to cohorts was predicated upon participant-reported clinical history. Donors in Cohort 3 counted as recovered after two negative PCRs, clearance, or symptom resolution. Germline trimming cut 6 bases from V and 7 bases from J; bases unmatched to any gene: 9. CDR3 length: 15 amino acids. Germline CDR1 SGHTA, CDR2 FQGTGA. Per the original data handling: Amplification with reference gene primers provided the estimates of nucleated cell counts. Sequencing was performed with immunoSEQ multiplex PCR; in TCRdb, only in-frame clones are kept and a portion is missing. V and J calls and clone size follow that table, whereas D and trimming were derived from the DNA. The sample yields hundreds of thousands of clones, around nine tenths seen once.

The clonotype was recovered from a woman aged 40-49 years who had recovered from COVID-19. The sample was PBMCs or T cells enriched from blood (not recorded which). V gene TRBV7-3 combines with J gene TRBJ2-2, with 9 nucleotides matching TRBD1. The CDR3 sequence is CASSTGGAGVGELFF. Written as DNA, the CDR3 is TGTGCCAGCAGTACAGGGGGCGCGGGTGTCGGGGAGCTGTTTTTT.